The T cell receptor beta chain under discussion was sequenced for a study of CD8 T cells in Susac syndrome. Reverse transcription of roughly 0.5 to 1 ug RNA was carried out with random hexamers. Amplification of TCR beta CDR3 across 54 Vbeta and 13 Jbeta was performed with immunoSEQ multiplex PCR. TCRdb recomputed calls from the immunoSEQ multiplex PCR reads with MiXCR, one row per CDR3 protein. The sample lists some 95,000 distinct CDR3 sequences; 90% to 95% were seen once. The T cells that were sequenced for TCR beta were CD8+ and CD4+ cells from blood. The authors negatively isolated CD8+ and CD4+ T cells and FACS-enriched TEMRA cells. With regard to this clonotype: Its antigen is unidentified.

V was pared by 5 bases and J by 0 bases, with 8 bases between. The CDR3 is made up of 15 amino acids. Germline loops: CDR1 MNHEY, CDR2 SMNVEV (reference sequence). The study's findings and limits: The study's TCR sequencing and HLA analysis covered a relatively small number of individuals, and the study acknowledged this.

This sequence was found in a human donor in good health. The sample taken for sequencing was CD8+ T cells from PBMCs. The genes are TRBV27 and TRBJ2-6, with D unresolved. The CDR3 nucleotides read TGTGCCAGCAGTGAACAGAGCTCTGGGGCCAACGTCCTGACTTTC. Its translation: CASSEQSSGANVLTF.